What follows describes a single TCR beta chain. What it binds is unknown. The CDR3 has 14 residues. V was pared by 3 bases and J by 6 bases, with 14 bases between. Germline V gene sequence: CDR1 MGHDK, CDR2 SYGVNS. The data derive from a study of response to subunit inactivated influenza vaccine. The study's findings and limits: Authors suggested that a seasonal influenza vaccination recruits few new T cells each time.

TCRdb re-called the RT-PCR reads with MiXCR, one entry per CDR3 protein. The sample contains around 520,000 distinct CDR3 sequences, approximately 12% of which appear only once. The specimen comprised PBMCs from blood, sampled on the day of vaccination. The clonotype was recovered from a man aged 50-60 years who received an inactivated influenza vaccine. The V call is TRBV25-1, the J call TRBJ1-1; D perhaps matches TRBD1 (5 bases). In DNA form, the CDR3 reads TGTGCCAGCAGTGAGGGTATCAAAGGGGCTGAAGCTTTCTTT. It specifies CASSEGIKGAEAFF.